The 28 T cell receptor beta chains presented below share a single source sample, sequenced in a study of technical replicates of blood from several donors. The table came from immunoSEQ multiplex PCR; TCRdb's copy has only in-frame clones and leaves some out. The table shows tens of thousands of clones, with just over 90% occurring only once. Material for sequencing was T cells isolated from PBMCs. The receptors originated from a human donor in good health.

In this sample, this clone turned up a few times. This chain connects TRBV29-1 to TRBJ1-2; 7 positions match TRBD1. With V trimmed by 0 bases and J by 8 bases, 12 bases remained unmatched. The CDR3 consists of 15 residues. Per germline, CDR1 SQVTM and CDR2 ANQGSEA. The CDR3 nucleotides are TGCAGCGTTGAAGATGTACCGACAGGGTCAGGAGGCTACACCTTC. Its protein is CSVEDVPTGSGGYTF.

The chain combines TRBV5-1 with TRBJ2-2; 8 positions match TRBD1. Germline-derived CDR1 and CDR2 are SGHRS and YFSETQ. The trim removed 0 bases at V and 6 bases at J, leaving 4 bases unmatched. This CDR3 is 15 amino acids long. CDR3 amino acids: CASSLVGQASGELFF. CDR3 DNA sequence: TGCGCCAGCAGCTTGGTGGGACAGGCCTCCGGGGAGCTGTTTTTT.

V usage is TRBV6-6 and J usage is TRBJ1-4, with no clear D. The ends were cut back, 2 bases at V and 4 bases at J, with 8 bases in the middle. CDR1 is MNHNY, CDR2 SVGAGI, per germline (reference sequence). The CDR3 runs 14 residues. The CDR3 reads CASSYGQFNEKLFF. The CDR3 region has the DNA TGTGCCAGCAGTTACGGGCAGTTTAATGAAAAACTGTTTTTT.

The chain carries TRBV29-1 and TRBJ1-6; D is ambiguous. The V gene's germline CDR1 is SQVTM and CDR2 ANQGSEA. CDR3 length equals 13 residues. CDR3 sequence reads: CSGARDVGSPLHF. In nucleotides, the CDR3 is TGCAGTGGAGCGCGAGACGTGGGTTCACCCCTCCACTTT. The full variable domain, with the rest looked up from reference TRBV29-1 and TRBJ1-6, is SAVISQKPSRDICQRGTSLTIQCQVDSQVTMMFWYRQQPGQSLTLIATANQGSEATYESGFVIDKFPISRPNLTFSTLTVSNMSPEDSSIYLCSGARDVGSPLHFGNGTRLTVT.

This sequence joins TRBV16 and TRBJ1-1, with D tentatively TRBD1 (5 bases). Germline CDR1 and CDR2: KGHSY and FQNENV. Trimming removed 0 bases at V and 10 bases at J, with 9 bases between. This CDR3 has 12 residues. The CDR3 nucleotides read TGTGCCAGCAGCCAATCGGGCGACAGAGCTTTCTTT. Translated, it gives CASSQSGDRAFF.

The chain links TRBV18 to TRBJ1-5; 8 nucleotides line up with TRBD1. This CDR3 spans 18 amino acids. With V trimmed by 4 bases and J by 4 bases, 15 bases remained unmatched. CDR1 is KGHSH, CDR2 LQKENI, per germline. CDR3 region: CASSLSLLGDRQNQPQHF. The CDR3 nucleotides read TGTGCCAGCTCACTGTCTTTGTTAGGGGACAGGCAGAATCAGCCCCAGCATTTT.

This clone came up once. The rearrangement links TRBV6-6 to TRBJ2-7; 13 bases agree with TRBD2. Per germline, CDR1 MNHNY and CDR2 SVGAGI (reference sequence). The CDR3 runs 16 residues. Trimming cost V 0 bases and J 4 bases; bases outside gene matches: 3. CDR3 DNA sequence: TGTGCCAGCAGTTACTCGAGGACTAGCGGGAGTTACGAGCAGTACTTC. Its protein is CASSYSRTSGSYEQYF.

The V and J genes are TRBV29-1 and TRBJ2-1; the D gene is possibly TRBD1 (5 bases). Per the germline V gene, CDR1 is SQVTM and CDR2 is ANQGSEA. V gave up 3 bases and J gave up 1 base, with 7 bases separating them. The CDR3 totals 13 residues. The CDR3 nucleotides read TGCAGCGTTGAGCAGGGATCCTACAATGAGCAGTTCTTC. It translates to CSVEQGSYNEQFF.

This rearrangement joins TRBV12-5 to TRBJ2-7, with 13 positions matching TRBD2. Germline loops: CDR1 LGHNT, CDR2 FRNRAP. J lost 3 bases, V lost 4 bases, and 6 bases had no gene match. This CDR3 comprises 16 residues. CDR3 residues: CASGSAGTSGDYEQYF. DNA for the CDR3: TGTGCTAGTGGTTCGGCCGGGACTAGCGGGGACTACGAGCAGTACTTC.

DNA of the CDR3: TGTGCCGCAGGGGGGCCGGGGACACCACCTACCGGCTCCTACGAGCAGTACTTC. Its translation is CAAGGPGTPPTGSYEQYF. V gene TRBV10-3 combines with J gene TRBJ2-7; weak D call: TRBD1 (7 bases). CDR1 and CDR2 from the germline V gene are ENHRY and SYGVKD. The CDR3 contains 18 residues. Trimming removed 11 bases from V and 0 bases from J, with 29 bases in between.

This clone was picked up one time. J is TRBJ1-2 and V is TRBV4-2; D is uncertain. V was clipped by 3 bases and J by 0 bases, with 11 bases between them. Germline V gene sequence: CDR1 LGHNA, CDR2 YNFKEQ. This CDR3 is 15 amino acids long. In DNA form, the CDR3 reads TGTGCCAGCAGCCAGAGGAGGAAAACTAACTATGGCTACACCTTC. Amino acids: CASSQRRKTNYGYTF.

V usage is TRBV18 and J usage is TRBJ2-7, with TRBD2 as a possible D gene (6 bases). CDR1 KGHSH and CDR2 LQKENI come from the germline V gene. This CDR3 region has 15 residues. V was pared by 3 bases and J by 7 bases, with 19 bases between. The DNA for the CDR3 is TGTGCCAGCTCACCCCAGACGGGAGTAACTGGTGAGCAGTACTTC. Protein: CASSPQTGVTGEQYF.

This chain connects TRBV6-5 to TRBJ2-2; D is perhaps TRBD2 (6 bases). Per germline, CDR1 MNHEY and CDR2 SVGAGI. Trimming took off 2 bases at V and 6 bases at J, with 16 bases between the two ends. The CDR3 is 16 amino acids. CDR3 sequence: CASSYDAGGEAGELFF. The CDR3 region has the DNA TGTGCCAGCAGTTACGATGCCGGAGGGGAAGCCGGGGAGCTGTTTTTT.

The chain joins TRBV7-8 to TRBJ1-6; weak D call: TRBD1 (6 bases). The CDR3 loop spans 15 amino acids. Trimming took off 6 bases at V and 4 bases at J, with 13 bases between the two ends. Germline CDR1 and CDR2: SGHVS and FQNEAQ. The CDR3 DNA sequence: TGTGCCAGCAGGGTTGGGACATCTTATAATTCACCCCTCCACTTT. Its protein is CASRVGTSYNSPLHF. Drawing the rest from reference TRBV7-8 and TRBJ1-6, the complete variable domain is GAGVSQSPRYKVAKRGQDVALRCDPISGHVSLFWYQQALGQGPEFLTYFQNEAQLDKSGLPSDRFFAERPEGSVSTLKIQRTQQEDSAVYLCASRVGTSYNSPLHFGNGTRLTVT.

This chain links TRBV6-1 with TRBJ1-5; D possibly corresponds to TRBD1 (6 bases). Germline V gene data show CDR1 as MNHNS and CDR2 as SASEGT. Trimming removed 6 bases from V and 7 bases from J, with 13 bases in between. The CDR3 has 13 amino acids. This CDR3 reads CASREAGDQPQHF. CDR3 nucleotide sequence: TGTGCCAGCAGGGAGGCAGGGGACCAGCCCCAGCATTTT.

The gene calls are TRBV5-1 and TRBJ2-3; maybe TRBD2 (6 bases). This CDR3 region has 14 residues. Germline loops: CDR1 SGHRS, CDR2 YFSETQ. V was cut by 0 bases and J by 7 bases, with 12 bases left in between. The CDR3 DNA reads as TGCGCCAGCAGCTTGGAAAGGCGCGGGAATACGCAGTATTTT. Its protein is CASSLERRGNTQYF. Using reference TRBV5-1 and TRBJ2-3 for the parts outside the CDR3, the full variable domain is KAGVTQTPRYLIKTRGQQVTLSCSPISGHRSVSWYQQTPGQGLQFLFEYFSETQRNKGNFPGRFSGRQFSNSRSEMNVSTLELGDSALYLCASSLERRGNTQYFGPGTRLTVL.

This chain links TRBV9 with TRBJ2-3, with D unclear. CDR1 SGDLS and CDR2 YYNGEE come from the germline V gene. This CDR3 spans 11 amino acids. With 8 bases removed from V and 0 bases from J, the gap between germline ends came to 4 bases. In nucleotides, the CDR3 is TGTGCCAGTTCAAGCACAGATACGCAGTATTTT. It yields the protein CASSSTDTQYF. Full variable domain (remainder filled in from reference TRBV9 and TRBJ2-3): DSGVTQTPKHLITATGQRVTLRCSPRSGDLSVYWYQQSLDQGLQFLIQYYNGEERAKGNILERFSAQQFPDLHSELNLSSLELGDSALYFCASSSTDTQYFGPGTRLTVL.

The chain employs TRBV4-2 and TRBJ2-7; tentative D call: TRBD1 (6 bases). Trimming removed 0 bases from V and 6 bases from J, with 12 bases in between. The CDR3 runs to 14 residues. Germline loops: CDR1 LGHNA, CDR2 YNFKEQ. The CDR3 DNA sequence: TGTGCCAGCAGCCAAGACGACAGGTGGTCCGAGCAGTACTTC. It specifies CASSQDDRWSEQYF.

CDR3 DNA sequence: TGTGCCAGCAGCCAAGATTATTCCACAAGTAGCAATCAGCCCCAGCATTTT. As protein: CASSQDYSTSSNQPQHF. The V call is TRBV4-2, the J call TRBJ1-5; D is ambiguous. The germline gives CDR1 LGHNA, CDR2 YNFKEQ. The CDR3 contains 17 residues. V was pared by 0 bases and J by 0 bases, with 12 bases between.

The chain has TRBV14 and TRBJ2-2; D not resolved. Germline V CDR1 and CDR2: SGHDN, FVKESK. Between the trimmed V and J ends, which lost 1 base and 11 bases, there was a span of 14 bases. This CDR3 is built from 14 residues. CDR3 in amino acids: CASSQVSTGGELFF. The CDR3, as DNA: TGTGCCAGCAGCCAAGTATCGACTGGTGGTGAGCTGTTTTTT.

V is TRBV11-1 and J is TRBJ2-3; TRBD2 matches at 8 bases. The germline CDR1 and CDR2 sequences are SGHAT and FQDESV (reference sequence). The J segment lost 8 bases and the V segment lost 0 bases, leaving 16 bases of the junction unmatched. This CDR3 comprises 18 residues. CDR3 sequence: CASSLAPTSAGGESTQYF. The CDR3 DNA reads TGTGCCAGCAGCTTAGCGCCGACTAGCGCGGGGGGTGAGTCTACGCAGTATTTT.

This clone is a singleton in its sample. CDR3 coding DNA: TGTGCCAGCAGCTTAGCCGAGCGGGAGCAGTACTTC. This encodes CASSLAEREQYF. The V gene is TRBV11-2, the J gene TRBJ2-7; tentatively, D is TRBD2 (5 bases). The V gene's germline CDR1 is SGHAT and CDR2 FQNNGV. The V gene lost 1 base and the J gene lost 7 bases, with 8 bases spanning the gap. The CDR3 is made up of 12 amino acids.

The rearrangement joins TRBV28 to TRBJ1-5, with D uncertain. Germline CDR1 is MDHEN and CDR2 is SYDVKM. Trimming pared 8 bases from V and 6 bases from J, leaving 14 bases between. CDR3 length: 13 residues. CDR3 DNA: TGTGCCAGCTCGCCGGCACGAGGTCAGCCCCAGCATTTT. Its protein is CASSPARGQPQHF.

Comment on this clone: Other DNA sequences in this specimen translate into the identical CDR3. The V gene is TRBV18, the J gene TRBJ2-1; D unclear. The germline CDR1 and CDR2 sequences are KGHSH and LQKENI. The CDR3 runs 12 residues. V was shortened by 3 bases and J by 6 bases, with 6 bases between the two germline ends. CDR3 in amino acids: CASSPSLNEQFF. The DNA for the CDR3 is TGTGCCAGCTCACCTAGCCTCAATGAGCAGTTCTTC.

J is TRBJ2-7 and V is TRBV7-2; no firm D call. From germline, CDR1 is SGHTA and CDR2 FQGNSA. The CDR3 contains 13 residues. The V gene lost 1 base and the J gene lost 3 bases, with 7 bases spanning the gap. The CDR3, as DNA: TGTGCCAGCAGCTTAGTGGCTGTCTACGAGCAGTACTTC. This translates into CASSLVAVYEQYF.

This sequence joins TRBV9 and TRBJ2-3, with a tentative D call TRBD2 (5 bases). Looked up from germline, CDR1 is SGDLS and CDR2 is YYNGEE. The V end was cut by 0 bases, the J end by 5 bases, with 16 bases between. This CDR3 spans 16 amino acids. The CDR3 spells CASSVAPRGVEDTQYF. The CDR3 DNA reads TGTGCCAGCAGCGTAGCCCCCCGGGGTGTGGAAGATACGCAGTATTTT. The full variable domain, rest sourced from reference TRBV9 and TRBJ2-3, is DSGVTQTPKHLITATGQRVTLRCSPRSGDLSVYWYQQSLDQGLQFLIQYYNGEERAKGNILERFSAQQFPDLHSELNLSSLELGDSALYFCASSVAPRGVEDTQYFGPGTRLTVL.

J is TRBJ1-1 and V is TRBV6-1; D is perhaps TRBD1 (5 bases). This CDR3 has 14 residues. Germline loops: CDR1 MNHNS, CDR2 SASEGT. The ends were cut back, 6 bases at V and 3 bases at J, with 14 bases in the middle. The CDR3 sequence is CASSRITGYTEAFF. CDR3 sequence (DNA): TGTGCCAGCAGCAGGATCACAGGATACACTGAAGCTTTCTTT.

The CDR3 loop is CASSQDRNVPFGGELFF. The CDR3 coding sequence is TGCGCCAGCAGCCAAGATCGTAATGTTCCCTTCGGCGGGGAGCTGTTTTTT. V gene TRBV4-1 combines with J gene TRBJ2-2; D ambiguous. Trimming removed 0 bases from V and 7 bases from J, with 18 bases in between. Germline CDR1 MGHRA, CDR2 YSYEKL. The CDR3 contains 17 residues.